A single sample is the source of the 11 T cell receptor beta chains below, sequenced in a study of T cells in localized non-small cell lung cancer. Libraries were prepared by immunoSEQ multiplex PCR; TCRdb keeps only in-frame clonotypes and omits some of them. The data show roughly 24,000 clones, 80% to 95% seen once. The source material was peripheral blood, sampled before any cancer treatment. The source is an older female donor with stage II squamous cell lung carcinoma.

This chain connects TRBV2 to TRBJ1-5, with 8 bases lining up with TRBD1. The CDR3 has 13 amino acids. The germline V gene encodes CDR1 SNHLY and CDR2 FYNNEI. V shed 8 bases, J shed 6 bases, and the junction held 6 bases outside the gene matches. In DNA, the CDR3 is TGTGCCAGCGGGGCAGGGGGCGGTCAGCCCCAGCATTTT. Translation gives CASGAGGGQPQHF.

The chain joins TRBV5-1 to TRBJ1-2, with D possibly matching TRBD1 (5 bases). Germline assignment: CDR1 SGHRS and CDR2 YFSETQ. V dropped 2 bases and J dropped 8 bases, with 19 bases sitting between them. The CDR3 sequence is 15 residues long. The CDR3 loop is CASSLYELGTGGYTF. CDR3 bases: TGCGCCAGCAGCTTATACGAGCTGGGGACGGGAGGCTACACCTTC.

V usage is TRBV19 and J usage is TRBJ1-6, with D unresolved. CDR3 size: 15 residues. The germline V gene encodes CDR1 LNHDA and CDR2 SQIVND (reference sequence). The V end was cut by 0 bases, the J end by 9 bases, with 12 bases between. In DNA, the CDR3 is TGTGCCAGTAGTATAGAAACCTCTGGAGGTTCACCCCTCCACTTT. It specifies CASSIETSGGSPLHF.

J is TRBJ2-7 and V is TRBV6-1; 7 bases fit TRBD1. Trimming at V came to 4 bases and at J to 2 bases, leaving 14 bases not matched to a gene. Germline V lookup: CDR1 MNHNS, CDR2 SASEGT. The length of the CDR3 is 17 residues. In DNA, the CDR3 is TGTGCCAGCAGTGGGCTTGAGAAGACAGGGAACCCCTACGAGCAGTACTTC. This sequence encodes CASSGLEKTGNPYEQYF.

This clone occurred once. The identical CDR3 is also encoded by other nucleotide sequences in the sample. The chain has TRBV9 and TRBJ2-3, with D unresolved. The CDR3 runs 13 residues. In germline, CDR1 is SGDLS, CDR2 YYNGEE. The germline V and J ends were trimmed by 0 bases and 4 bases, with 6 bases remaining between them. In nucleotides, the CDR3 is TGTGCCAGCAGCGTAGGCCCCCCAGATACGCAGTATTTT. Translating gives CASSVGPPDTQYF.

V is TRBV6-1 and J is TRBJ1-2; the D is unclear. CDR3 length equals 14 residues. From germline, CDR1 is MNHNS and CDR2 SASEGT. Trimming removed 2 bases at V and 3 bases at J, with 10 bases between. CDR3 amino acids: CASSEIGRDYGYTF. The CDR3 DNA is TGTGCCAGCAGTGAAATTGGACGAGACTATGGCTACACCTTC.

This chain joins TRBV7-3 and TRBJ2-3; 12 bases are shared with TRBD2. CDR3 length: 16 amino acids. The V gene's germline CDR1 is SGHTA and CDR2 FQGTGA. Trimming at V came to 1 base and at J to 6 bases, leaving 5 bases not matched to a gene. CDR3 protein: CASSLMGLAGGDTQYF. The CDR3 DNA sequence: TGTGCCAGCAGCTTAATGGGCCTAGCGGGAGGGGATACGCAGTATTTT. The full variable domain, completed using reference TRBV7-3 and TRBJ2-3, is GAGVSQTPSNKVTEKGKYVELRCDPISGHTALYWYRQSLGQGPEFLIYFQGTGAADDSGLPNDRFFAVRPEGSVSTLKIQRTERGDSAVYLCASSLMGLAGGDTQYFGPGTRLTVL.

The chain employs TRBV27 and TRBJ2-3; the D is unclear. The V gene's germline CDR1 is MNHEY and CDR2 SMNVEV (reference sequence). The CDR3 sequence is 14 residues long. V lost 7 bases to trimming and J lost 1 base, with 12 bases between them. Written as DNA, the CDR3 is TGTGCCAGCACTCGGACCCGGGGCACAGATACGCAGTATTTT. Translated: CASTRTRGTDTQYF.

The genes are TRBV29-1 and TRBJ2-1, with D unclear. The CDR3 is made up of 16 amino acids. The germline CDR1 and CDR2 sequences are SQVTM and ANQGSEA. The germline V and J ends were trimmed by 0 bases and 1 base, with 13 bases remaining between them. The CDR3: CSVEDPAAASYNEQFF. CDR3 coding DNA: TGCAGCGTTGAAGATCCGGCGGCAGCGTCCTACAATGAGCAGTTCTTC.

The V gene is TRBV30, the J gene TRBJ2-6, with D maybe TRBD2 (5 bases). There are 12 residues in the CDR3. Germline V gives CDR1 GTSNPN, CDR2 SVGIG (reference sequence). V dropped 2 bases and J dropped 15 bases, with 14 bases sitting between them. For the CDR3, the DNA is TGTGCCTGGAGTAATGACGGTGACTACCTGACTTTC. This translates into CAWSNDGDYLTF.

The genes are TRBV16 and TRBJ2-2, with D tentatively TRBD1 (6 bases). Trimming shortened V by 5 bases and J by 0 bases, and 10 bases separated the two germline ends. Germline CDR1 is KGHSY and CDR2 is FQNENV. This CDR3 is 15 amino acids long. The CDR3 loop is CASSTDRPNTGELFF. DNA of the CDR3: TGTGCCAGCAGCACAGACAGGCCGAACACCGGGGAGCTGTTTTTT.